The next 2 T cell receptor beta chains were all read from a single sample in a study of T cells after yellow fever vaccination. MiXCR was run by TCRdb on the 5' RACE reads, yielding one entry per CDR3 protein. This table holds roughly 400,000 distinct CDR3 sequences, roughly 20% found once. This specimen was PBMCs, taken before the yellow fever booster vaccination. All receptors come from a man between 18 and 29 years old who received the YFV17D yellow fever vaccine.

The rearrangement joins TRBV4-3 to TRBJ2-7, with D perhaps being TRBD1 or TRBD2 (5 bases each). V was shortened by 0 bases and J by 6 bases, with 9 bases between the two germline ends. This CDR3 spans 13 amino acids. From germline, CDR1 is LGHNA and CDR2 YSLEER. CDR3 residues: CASSQDLGGEQYF. CDR3 coding DNA: TGCGCCAGCAGCCAAGATCTTGGGGGCGAGCAGTACTTC.

This clonotype was seen only a few times. The J gene is TRBJ2-7, the V gene TRBV29-1; D ambiguous. The V end was cut by 0 bases, the J end by 4 bases, with 4 bases between. The CDR3 covers 11 residues. The germline V gene encodes CDR1 SQVTM and CDR2 ANQGSEA. This CDR3 is CSVEDSYEQYF. The DNA of the CDR3 is TGCAGCGTTGAAGACAGTTACGAGCAGTACTTC.